This T cell receptor beta chain was identified during a study of early T cells in non-severe SARS-CoV-2 infection. The trim removed 1 base at V and 2 bases at J, leaving 1 base unmatched. The V gene's germline CDR1 is LNHNV and CDR2 YYDKDF (reference sequence). This CDR3 is built from 15 residues. In TCRdb, the 5' RACE reads were re-called with MiXCR into one record per CDR3 protein. Of 62,000 or so distinct CDR3 sequences listed, more than 9% are singletons. This clonotype has a handful of counts. This sequence was found in an adult who was a healthcare worker with PCR-confirmed SARS-CoV-2 infection or an uninfected control (not recorded which). V and J are TRBV15 and TRBJ2-3; 9 nucleotides match TRBD1. Sequencing was done on a sample of whole blood. The DNA of the CDR3 is TGTGCCACCAGCAGAGGGGACAGGGTCACAGATACGCAGTATTTT. This encodes CATSRGDRVTDTQYF.